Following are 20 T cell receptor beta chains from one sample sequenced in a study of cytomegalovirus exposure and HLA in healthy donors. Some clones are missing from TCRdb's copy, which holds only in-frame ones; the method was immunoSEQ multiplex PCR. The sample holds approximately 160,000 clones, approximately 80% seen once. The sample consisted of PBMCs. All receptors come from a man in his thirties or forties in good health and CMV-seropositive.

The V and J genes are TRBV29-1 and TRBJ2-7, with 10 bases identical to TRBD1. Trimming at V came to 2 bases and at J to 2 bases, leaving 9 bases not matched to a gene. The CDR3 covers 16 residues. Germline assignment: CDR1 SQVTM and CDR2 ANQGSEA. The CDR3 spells CSVEKGRTGGTYEQYF. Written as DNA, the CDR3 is TGCAGCGTTGAAAAGGGCCGGACAGGGGGGACCTACGAGCAGTACTTC.

The CDR3 DNA reads TGCGCCAGCAGCCGGGAGGGTAGCGGGGACATTCAGTACTTC. It encodes CASSREGSGDIQYF. The chain links TRBV5-1 to TRBJ2-4; TRBD2 agrees at 8 bases. The CDR3 loop spans 14 amino acids. The J segment lost 8 bases and the V segment lost 4 bases, leaving 8 bases of the junction unmatched. Germline V gene lookup returns CDR1 SGHRS and CDR2 YFSETQ. Using reference TRBV5-1 and TRBJ2-4 for the parts outside the CDR3, the full variable domain is KAGVTQTPRYLIKTRGQQVTLSCSPISGHRSVSWYQQTPGQGLQFLFEYFSETQRNKGNFPGRFSGRQFSNSRSEMNVSTLELGDSALYLCASSREGSGDIQYFGAGTRLSVL.

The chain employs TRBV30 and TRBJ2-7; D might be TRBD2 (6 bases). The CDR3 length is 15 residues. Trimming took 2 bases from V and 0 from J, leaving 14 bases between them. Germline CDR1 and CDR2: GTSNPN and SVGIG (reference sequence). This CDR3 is CAWSPEGLSSYEQYF. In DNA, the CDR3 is TGTGCCTGGAGTCCGGAGGGGTTGAGCTCCTACGAGCAGTACTTC.

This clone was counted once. The CDR3 reads CASSPRGEASNYGYTF. The CDR3 DNA reads as TGTGCCAGCTCACCGCGCGGGGAAGCTTCTAACTATGGCTACACCTTC. The chain combines TRBV18 with TRBJ1-2, with unresolved D. Germline-derived CDR1 and CDR2 are KGHSH and LQKENI. V lost 3 bases to trimming and J lost 0 bases, with 14 bases between them. There are 16 residues in the CDR3.

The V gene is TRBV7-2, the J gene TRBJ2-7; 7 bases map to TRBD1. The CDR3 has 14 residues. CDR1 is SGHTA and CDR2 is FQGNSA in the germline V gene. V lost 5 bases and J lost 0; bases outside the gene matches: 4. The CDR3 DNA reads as TGTGCCAGCAGCCCGACAGGGAGCTCCTACGAGCAGTACTTC. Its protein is CASSPTGSSYEQYF. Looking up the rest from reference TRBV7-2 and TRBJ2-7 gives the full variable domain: GAGVSQSPSNKVTEKGKDVELRCDPISGHTALYWYRQSLGQGLEFLIYFQGNSAPDKSGLPSDRFSAERTGGSVSTLTIQRTQQEDSAVYLCASSPTGSSYEQYFGPGTRLTVT.

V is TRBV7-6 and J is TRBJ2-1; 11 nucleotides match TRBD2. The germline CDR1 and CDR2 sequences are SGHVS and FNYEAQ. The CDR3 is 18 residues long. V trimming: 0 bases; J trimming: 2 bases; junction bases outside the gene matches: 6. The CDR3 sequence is CASSLAGVSGGAYNEQFF. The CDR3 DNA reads TGTGCCAGCAGCTTAGCAGGTGTTAGCGGGGGGGCCTACAATGAGCAGTTCTTC.

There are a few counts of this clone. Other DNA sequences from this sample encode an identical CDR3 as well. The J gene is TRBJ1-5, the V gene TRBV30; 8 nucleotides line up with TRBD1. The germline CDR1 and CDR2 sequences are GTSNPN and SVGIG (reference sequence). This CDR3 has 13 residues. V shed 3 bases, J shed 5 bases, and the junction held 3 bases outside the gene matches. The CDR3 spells CAWSDRGDQPQHF. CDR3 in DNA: TGTGCCTGGAGCGACAGGGGAGATCAGCCCCAGCATTTT.

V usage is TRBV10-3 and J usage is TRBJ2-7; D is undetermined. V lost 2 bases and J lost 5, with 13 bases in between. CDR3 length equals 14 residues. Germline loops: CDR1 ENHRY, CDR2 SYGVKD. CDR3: CAISEGLLQDEQYF. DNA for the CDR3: TGTGCCATCAGTGAGGGGCTATTGCAAGACGAGCAGTACTTC.

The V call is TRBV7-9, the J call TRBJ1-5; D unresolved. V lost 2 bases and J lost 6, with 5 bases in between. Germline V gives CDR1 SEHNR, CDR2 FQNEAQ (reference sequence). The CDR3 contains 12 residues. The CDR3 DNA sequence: TGTGCCAGCAGCTTACAAGCTCAGCCCCAGCATTTT. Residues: CASSLQAQPQHF.

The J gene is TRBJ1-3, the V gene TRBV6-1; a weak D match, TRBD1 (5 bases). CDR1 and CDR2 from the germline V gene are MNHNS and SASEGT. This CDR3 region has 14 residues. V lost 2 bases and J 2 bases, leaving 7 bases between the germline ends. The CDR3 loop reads CASSETRAGNTIYF. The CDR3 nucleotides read TGTGCCAGCAGTGAAACCAGGGCTGGAAACACCATATATTTT.

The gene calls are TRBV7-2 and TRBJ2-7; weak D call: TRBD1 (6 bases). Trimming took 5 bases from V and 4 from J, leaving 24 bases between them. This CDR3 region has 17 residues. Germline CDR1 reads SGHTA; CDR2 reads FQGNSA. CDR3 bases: TGTGCCAGCAGCCGTCGACAGGATCCTTTTACCGGTTACGAGCAGTACTTC. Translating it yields CASSRRQDPFTGYEQYF.

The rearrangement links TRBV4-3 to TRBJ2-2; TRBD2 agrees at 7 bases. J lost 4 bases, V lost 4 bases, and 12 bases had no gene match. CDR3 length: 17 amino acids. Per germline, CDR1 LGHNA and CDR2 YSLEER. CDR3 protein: CASSRTNRDYSTGELFF. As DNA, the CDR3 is TGCGCCAGCAGCCGTACAAACCGGGACTACTCCACCGGGGAGCTGTTTTTT.

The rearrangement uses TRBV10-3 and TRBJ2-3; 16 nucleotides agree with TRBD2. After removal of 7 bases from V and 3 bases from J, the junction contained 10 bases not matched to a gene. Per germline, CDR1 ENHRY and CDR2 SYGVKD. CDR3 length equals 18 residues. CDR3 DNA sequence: TGTGCCATCACCAACGGGACTAGCGGGGGGGCCTTGACAGATACGCAGTATTTT. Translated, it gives CAITNGTSGGALTDTQYF.

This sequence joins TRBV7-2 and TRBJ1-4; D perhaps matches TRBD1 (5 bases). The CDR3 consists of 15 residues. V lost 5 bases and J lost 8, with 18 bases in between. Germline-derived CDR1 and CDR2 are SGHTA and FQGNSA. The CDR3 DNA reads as TGTGCCAGCAGCCCGCGGGACGGGGCGGGGGAAAAACTGTTTTTT. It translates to CASSPRDGAGEKLFF.

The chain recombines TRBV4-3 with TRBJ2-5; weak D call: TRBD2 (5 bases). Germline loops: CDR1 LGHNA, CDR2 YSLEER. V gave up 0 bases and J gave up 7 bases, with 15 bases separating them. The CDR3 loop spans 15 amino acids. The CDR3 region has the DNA TGCGCCAGCAGCCAAGAATGGGCTAGCATTGCGACCCAGTACTTC. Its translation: CASSQEWASIATQYF.

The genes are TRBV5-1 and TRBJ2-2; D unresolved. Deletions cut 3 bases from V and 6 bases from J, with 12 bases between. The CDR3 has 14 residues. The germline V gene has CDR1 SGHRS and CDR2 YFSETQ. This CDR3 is CASSSQILSGELFF. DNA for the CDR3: TGCGCCAGCAGCTCGCAGATTTTGTCCGGGGAGCTGTTTTTT.

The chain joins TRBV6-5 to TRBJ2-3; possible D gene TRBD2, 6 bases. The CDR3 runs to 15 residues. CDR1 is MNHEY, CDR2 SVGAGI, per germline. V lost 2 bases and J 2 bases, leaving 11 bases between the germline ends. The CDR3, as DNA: TGTGCCAGCAGTTACAAGTCGGACTACACAGATACGCAGTATTTT. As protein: CASSYKSDYTDTQYF.

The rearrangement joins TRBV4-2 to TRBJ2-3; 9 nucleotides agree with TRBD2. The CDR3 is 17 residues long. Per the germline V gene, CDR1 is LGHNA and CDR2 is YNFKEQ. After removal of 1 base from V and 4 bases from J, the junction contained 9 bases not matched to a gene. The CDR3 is CASSQVPSGGWADTQYF. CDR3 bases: TGTGCCAGCAGCCAAGTTCCGAGCGGGGGGTGGGCAGATACGCAGTATTTT.

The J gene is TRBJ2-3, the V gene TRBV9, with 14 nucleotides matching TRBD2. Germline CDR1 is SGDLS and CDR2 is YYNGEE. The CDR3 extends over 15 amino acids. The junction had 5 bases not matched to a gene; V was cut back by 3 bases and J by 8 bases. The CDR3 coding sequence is TGTGCCAGCAGCGAGAAGACTAGCGGGGGGGGTACGCAGTATTTT. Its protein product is CASSEKTSGGGTQYF.

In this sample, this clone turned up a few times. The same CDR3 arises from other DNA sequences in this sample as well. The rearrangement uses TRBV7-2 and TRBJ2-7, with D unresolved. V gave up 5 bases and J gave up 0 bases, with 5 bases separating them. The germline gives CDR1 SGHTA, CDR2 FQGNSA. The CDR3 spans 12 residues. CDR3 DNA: TGTGCCAGCAGCCTCAGCTCCTACGAGCAGTACTTC. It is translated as CASSLSSYEQYF.